This T cell receptor (beta chain) was identified during a study of shared clonotypes between healthy human individuals. Findings of the study overall: Non-shared clonotypes had lower generation probabilities than those shared by all four donors.

Donors were healthy HIV-negative adults without recently reported acute infections or vaccinations. The sorted-subset replicate PCRs were given 200 ng DNA, which is 30,000 or so T cell genomes. Measured with immunoSEQ multiplex PCR; TCRdb has only the in-frame clones, and not every one. The table has fewer than 1.8 million clones, approximately 98.5% seen once. A remark on this clone: Its antigen is as yet unknown. The junction departs from the called germline gene at one end, perhaps through a read error.

In germline, CDR1 is LNHNV, CDR2 YYDKDF (reference sequence). The CDR3 runs to 17 residues. The chain uses TRBV15 and TRBJ2-2; a weak D match, TRBD2 (5 bases). The source material was naive CD4+ T cells sorted from blood. Subset of the sample: CD45RA+ positively selected. The origin of this receptor is a man younger than 40 in good health. The CDR3 loop is CATSNRVPIAKTGELFF. In DNA form, the CDR3 reads TGTGCCACCAGCAATAGAGTACCCATAGCGAAGACCGGGGAGCTGTTTTTT.